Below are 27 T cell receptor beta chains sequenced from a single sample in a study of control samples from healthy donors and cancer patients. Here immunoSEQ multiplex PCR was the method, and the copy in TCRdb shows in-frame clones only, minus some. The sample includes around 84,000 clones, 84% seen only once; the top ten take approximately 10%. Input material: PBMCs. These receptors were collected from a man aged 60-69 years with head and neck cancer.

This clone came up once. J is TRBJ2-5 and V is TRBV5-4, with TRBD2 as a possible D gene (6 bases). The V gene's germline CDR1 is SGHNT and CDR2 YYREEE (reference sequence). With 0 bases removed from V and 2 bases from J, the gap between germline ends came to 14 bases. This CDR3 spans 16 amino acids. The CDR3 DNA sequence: TGTGCCAGCAGCTTGGCCGGTAGGACTATACAAGAGACCCAGTACTTC. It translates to CASSLAGRTIQETQYF.

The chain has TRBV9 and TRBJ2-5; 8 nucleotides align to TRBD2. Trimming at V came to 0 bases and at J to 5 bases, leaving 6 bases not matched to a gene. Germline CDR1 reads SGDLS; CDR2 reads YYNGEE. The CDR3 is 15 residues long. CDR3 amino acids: CASSVAGGAGETQYF. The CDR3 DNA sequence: TGTGCCAGCAGCGTAGCGGGAGGGGCCGGGGAGACCCAGTACTTC.

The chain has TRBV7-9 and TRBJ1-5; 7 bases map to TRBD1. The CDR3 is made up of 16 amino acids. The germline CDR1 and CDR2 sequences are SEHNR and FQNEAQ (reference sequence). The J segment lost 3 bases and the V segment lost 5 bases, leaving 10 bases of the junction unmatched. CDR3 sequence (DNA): TGTGCCAGCAGCAAGGACAGGATTAACTTCAATCAGCCCCAGCATTTT. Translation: CASSKDRINFNQPQHF.

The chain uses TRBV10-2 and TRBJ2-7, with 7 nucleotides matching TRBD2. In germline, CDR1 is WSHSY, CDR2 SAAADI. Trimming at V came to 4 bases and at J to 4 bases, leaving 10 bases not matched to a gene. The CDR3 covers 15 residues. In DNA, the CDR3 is TGCGCCAGCAGTGGGGAGGGGATAAAGAATTACGAGCAGTACTTC. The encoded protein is CASSGEGIKNYEQYF.

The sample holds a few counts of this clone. The CDR3 reads CASSPRDIQYF. The CDR3 DNA reads TGTGCCAGCAGCCCGAGAGACATTCAGTACTTC. The chain recombines TRBV5-5 with TRBJ2-4, with no clear D. The CDR3 totals 11 residues. Germline CDR1 and CDR2: SGHKS and YYEKEE (reference sequence). V was shortened by 4 bases and J by 8 bases, with 7 bases between the two germline ends. Full variable domain (missing parts from reference TRBV5-5 and TRBJ2-4): DAGVTQSPTHLIKTRGQQVTLRCSPISGHKSVSWYQQVLGQGPQFIFQYYEKEERGRGNFPDRFSARQFPNYSSELNVNALLLGDSALYLCASSPRDIQYFGAGTRLSVL.

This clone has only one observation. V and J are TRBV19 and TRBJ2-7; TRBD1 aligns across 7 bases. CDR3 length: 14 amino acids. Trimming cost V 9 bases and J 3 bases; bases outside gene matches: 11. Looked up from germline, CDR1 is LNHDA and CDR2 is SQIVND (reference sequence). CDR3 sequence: CASDRAGDHYEQYF. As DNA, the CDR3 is TGTGCCAGCGACAGGGCCGGGGATCACTACGAGCAGTACTTC.

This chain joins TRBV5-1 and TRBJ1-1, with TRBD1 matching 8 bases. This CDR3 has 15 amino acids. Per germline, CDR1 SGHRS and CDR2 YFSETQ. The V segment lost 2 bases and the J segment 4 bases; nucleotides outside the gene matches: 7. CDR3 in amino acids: CASSLSPGQATEAFF. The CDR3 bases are TGCGCCAGCAGCTTATCTCCGGGACAGGCCACTGAAGCTTTCTTT.

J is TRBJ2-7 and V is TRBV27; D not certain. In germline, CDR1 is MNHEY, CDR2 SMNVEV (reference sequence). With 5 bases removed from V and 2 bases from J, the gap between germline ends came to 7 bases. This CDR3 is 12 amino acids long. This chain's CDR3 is CASSRSAYEQYF. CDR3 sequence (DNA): TGTGCCAGCAGTCGATCAGCCTACGAGCAGTACTTC.

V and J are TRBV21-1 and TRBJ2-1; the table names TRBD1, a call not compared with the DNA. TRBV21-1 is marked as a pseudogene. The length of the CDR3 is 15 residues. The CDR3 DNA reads TGTGCCAGCACCCTAGGGGACAGGGTTGGGAATGAGCAGTTCTTC. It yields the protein CASTLGDRVGNEQFF.

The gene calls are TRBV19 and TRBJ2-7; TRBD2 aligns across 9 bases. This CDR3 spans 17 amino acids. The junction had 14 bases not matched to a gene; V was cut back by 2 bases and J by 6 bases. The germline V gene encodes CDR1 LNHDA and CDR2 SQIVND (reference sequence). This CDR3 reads CASSIRASGVTPAEQYF. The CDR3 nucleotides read TGTGCCAGTAGTATAAGGGCTAGCGGGGTTACGCCTGCCGAGCAGTACTTC.

The CDR3 sequence: CASSVSIPSPLHF. In nucleotides, the CDR3 is TGTGCCAGCAGTGTCAGTATTCCCTCACCCCTCCACTTT. This rearrangement joins TRBV2 to TRBJ1-6; D unclear. The V end was cut by 4 bases, the J end by 10 bases, with 11 bases between. CDR1 and CDR2 (germline): SNHLY, FYNNEI. The CDR3 is 13 amino acids.

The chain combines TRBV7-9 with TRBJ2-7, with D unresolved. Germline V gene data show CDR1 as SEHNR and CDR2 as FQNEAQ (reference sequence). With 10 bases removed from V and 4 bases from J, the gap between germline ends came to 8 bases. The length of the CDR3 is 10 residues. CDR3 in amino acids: CATAPYEQYF. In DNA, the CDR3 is TGTGCCACCGCGCCTTACGAGCAGTACTTC.

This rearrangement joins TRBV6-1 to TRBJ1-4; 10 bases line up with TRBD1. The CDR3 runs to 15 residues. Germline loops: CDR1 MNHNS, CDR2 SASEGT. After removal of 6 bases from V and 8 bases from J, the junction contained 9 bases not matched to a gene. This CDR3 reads CASSHPGQGREKLFF. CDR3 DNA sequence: TGTGCCAGCAGCCACCCGGGACAGGGGAGAGAAAAACTGTTTTTT.

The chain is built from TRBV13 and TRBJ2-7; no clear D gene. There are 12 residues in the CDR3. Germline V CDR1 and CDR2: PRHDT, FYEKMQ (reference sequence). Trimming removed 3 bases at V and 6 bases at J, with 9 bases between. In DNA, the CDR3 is TGTGCCAGCAGCTTTCCCCTGGGCGAGCAGTACTTC. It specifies CASSFPLGEQYF.

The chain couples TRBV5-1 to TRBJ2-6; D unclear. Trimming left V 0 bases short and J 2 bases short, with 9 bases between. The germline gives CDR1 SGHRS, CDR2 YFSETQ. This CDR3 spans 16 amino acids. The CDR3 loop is CASSLAGPAGANVLTF. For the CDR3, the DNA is TGCGCCAGCAGCTTGGCCGGGCCGGCTGGGGCCAACGTCCTGACTTTC.

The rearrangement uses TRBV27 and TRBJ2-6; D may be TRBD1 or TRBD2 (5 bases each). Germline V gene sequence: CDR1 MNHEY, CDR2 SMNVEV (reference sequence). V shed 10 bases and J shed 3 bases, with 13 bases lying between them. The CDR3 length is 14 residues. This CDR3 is CAKMRDGGANVLTF. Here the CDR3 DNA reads TGTGCCAAAATGAGGGACGGTGGGGCCAACGTCCTGACTTTC.

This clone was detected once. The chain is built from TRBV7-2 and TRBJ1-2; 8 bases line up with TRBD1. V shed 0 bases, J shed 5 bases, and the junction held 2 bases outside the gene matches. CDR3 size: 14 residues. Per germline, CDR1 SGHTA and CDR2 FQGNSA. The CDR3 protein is CASSLAGTGYGYTF. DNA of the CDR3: TGTGCCAGCAGCTTAGCTGGGACAGGTTATGGCTACACCTTC.

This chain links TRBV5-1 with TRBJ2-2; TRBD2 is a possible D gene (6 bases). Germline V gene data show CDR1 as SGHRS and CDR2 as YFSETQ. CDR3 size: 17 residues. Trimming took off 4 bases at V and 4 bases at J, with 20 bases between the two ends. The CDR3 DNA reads TGCGCCAGCAGCGCGGGGAGAGCCGATTACTTCACCGGGGAGCTGTTTTTT. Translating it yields CASSAGRADYFTGELFF.

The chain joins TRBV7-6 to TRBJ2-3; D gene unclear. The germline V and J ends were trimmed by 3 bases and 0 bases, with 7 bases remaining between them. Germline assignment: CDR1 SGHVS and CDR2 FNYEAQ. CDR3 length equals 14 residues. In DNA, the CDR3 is TGTGCCAGCAGCTTGAAGCCCAGCACAGATACGCAGTATTTT. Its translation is CASSLKPSTDTQYF.

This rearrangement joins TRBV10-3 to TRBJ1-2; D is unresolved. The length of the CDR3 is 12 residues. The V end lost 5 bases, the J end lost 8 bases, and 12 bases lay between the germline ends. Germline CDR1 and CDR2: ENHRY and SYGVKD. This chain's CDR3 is CAISQVLSGYTF. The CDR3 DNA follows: TGTGCCATCAGTCAGGTCCTCAGCGGCTACACCTTC.

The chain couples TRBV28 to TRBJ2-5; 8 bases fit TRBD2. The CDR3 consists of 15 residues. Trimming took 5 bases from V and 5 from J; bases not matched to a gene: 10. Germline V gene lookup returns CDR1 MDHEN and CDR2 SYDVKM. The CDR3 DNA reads TGTGCCAGCAGTCCGCGACTAGCGCCTTGGGAGACCCAGTACTTC. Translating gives CASSPRLAPWETQYF.

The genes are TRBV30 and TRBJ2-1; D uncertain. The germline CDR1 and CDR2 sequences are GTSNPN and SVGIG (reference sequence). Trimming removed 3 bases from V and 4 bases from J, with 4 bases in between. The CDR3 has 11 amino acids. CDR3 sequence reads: CAWRLYNEQFF. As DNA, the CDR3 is TGTGCCTGGAGGCTGTACAATGAGCAGTTCTTC. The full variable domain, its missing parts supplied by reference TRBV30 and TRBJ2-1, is SQTIHQWPATLVQPVGSPLSLECTVEGTSNPNLYWYRQAAGRGLQLLFYSVGIGQISSEVPQNLSASRPQDRQFILSSKKLLLSDSGFYLCAWRLYNEQFFGPGTRLTVL.

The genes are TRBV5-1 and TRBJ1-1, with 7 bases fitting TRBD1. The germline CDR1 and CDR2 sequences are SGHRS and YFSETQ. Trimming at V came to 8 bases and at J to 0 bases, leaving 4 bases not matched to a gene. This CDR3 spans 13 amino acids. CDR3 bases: TGCGCCAGTGCAGGGGGGGTGAACACTGAAGCTTTCTTT. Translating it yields CASAGGVNTEAFF.

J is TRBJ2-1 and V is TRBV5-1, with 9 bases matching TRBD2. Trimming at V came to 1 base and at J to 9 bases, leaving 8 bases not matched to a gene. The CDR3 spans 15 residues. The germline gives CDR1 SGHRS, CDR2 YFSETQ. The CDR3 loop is CASSLMAGGPGEQFF. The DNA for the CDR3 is TGCGCCAGCAGCTTGATGGCGGGAGGGCCTGGTGAGCAGTTCTTC.

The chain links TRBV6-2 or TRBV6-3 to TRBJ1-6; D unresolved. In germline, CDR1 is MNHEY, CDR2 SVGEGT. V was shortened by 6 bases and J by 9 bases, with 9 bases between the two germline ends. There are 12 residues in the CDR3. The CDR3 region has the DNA TGTGCCAGCAGCCCACCCCTTTCACCCCTCCACTTT. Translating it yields CASSPPLSPLHF.

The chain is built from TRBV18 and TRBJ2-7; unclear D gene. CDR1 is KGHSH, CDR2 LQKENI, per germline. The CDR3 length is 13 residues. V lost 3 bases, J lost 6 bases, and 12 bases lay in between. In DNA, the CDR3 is TGTGCCAGCTCACCTTCCCGCCTAGGCGAGCAGTACTTC. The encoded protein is CASSPSRLGEQYF.

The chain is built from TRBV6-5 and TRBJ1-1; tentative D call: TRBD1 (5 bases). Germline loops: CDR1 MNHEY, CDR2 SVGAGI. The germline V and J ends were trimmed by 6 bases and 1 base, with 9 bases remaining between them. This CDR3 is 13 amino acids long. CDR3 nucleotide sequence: TGTGCCAGCAGGATAACAGGGAACACTGAAGCTTTCTTT. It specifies CASRITGNTEAFF.